The clone carrying this T cell receptor beta chain has only a few counts. PCR employed 60 Vbeta and 13 Jbeta primers. Clones were read by immunoSEQ multiplex PCR, and TCRdb kept only the in-frame ones, dropping some. This sample has about 190,000 clones, with 65% to 80% found just once. This CDR3 spans 16 amino acids. V lost 6 bases and J lost 0, with 17 bases in between. Germline V lookup: CDR1 MGHDK, CDR2 SYGVNS. These data are taken from a study of cytomegalovirus exposure and HLA in healthy donors. Study as a whole: In an earlier analysis, 95 million to 130 million unique TCR beta sequences were found from 150 million to 200 million T cells.

Specimen: PBMCs. The V and J genes are TRBV25-1 and TRBJ1-2; a possible D gene is TRBD1 (6 bases). This receptor was identified in a man aged 25 to 40 in good health and CMV-seropositive. As DNA, the CDR3 is TGTGCCAGCAGAGCCGTGGGGACACCGTCTAACTATGGCTACACCTTC. Translating gives CASRAVGTPSNYGYTF.